The 20 T cell receptor beta chains listed next were all sequenced from one sample in a study of T cell responses to AZD1222 COVID-19 vaccine. Measured with immunoSEQ multiplex PCR; TCRdb has only the in-frame clones, and not every one. Among over 100,000 clones listed, about nine tenths were seen once. The input for sequencing was peripheral blood, taken on day 0 of AZD1222 vaccination. These receptors were obtained from an adult in good health.

The table lists this clone with a count of one. The rearrangement links TRBV29-1 to TRBJ1-2; D is ambiguous. The CDR3 length is 10 residues. The V end was cut by 8 bases, the J end by 4 bases, with 8 bases between. CDR1 and CDR2 from the germline V gene are SQVTM and ANQGSEA. The CDR3 bases are TGCAGCACTGACGGCTATGGCTACACCTTC. Protein sequence: CSTDGYGYTF. The full variable domain, with the rest looked up from reference TRBV29-1 and TRBJ1-2, is SAVISQKPSRDICQRGTSLTIQCQVDSQVTMMFWYRQQPGQSLTLIATANQGSEATYESGFVIDKFPISRPNLTFSTLTVSNMSPEDSSIYLCSTDGYGYTFGSGTRLTVV.

The chain combines TRBV5-1 with TRBJ2-1; D uncertain. Germline CDR1 and CDR2: SGHRS and YFSETQ. The V and J ends lost 0 bases and 3 bases respectively, with 7 bases between them. The CDR3 has 14 residues. The DNA of the CDR3 is TGCGCCAGCAGCTTGGCGGGTCACTACAATGAGCAGTTCTTC. Its protein is CASSLAGHYNEQFF.

J is TRBJ2-2 and V is TRBV18, with TRBD1 as a possible D gene (6 bases). V lost 4 bases to trimming and J lost 7 bases, with 16 bases between them. The CDR3 spans 15 residues. Germline loops: CDR1 KGHSH, CDR2 LQKENI. The CDR3 here is CASSLDRPEGGELFF. The CDR3 nucleotides read TGTGCCAGCTCACTCGACAGGCCAGAGGGCGGGGAGCTGTTTTTT.

The chain employs TRBV14 and TRBJ2-5; D may correspond to TRBD1 or TRBD2 (5 bases each). CDR1 and CDR2 from the germline V gene are SGHDN and FVKESK. Between the trimmed V and J ends, which lost 0 bases and 1 base, there was a span of 18 bases. This CDR3 contains 18 residues. DNA of the CDR3: TGTGCCAGCAGCCAAGAGGTCTTGGGACGGACCACCCAAGAGACCCAGTACTTC. Translating gives CASSQEVLGRTTQETQYF.

The J gene is TRBJ2-7, the V gene TRBV5-1; 7 bases map to TRBD1. The CDR3 length is 14 residues. Germline V gene lookup returns CDR1 SGHRS and CDR2 YFSETQ. The ends lost 5 bases at V and 2 bases at J; junction bases unmatched: 7. CDR3 sequence reads: CASRLMDRTYEQYF. The DNA for the CDR3 is TGCGCCAGCAGGCTCATGGACAGGACCTACGAGCAGTACTTC.

The chain links TRBV4-3 to TRBJ1-2, with D unresolved. The germline V and J ends were trimmed by 0 bases and 4 bases, with 12 bases remaining between them. The CDR3 loop spans 15 amino acids. Germline CDR1 reads LGHNA; CDR2 reads YSLEER. The CDR3 DNA reads as TGCGCCAGCAGCCAAGAGCCCCAACGAGGCTATGGCTACACCTTC. Translated, it gives CASSQEPQRGYGYTF.

The rearrangement links TRBV6-5 to TRBJ1-1; possible D gene TRBD1, 5 bases. CDR3 size: 15 residues. V shed 7 bases and J shed 4 bases, with 19 bases lying between them. Germline lookup yields CDR1 MNHEY and CDR2 SVGAGI. CDR3 loop: CASNRWGGDATEAFF. The DNA of the CDR3 is TGTGCCAGCAACCGGTGGGGGGGGGATGCCACTGAAGCTTTCTTT.

The chain recombines TRBV6-2 or TRBV6-3 with TRBJ1-2; 7 nucleotides agree with TRBD1. Germline CDR1 is MNHEY and CDR2 is SVGEGT. V trimming: 0 bases; J trimming: 6 bases; junction bases outside the gene matches: 7. The CDR3 is 15 residues long. Here the CDR3 DNA reads TGTGCCAGCAGTTACTCTACTAGGGGGCTGGATGGCTACACCTTC. Translated, it gives CASSYSTRGLDGYTF.

The rearrangement links TRBV30 to TRBJ1-1, with D maybe TRBD1 (5 bases). The ends were cut back, 5 bases at V and 11 bases at J, with 18 bases in the middle. Germline V gene data show CDR1 as GTSNPN and CDR2 as SVGIG (reference sequence). The CDR3 is made up of 12 amino acids. The CDR3 DNA sequence: TGTGCCTGGGGAAGAGGAAAAGGGGTGGCTTTCTTT. Translation: CAWGRGKGVAFF. Looking up the rest from reference TRBV30 and TRBJ1-1 gives the full variable domain: SQTIHQWPATLVQPVGSPLSLECTVEGTSNPNLYWYRQAAGRGLQLLFYSVGIGQISSEVPQNLSASRPQDRQFILSSKKLLLSDSGFYLCAWGRGKGVAFFGQGTRLTVV.

The V and J genes are TRBV27 and TRBJ1-2; D call uncertain. The germline gives CDR1 MNHEY, CDR2 SMNVEV (reference sequence). The CDR3 runs 13 residues. Trimming left V 7 bases short and J 4 bases short, with 13 bases between. The CDR3 DNA reads as TGTGCCAGCAAGGACCCAGGTAGCTATGGCTACACCTTC. Amino acids: CASKDPGSYGYTF.

The chain links TRBV7-9 to TRBJ1-5; the D gene is possibly TRBD1 (5 bases). V lost 1 base to trimming and J lost 7 bases, with 11 bases between them. This CDR3 comprises 14 residues. Germline V gene data show CDR1 as SEHNR and CDR2 as FQNEAQ (reference sequence). The CDR3: CASSLEGYFQPQHF. CDR3 coding DNA: TGTGCCAGCAGCTTAGAGGGGTATTTCCAGCCCCAGCATTTT.

The chain joins TRBV5-1 to TRBJ1-1; no reliable D call. V was pared by 4 bases and J by 4 bases, with 17 bases between. The CDR3 loop spans 15 amino acids. The V gene's germline CDR1 is SGHRS and CDR2 YFSETQ. CDR3 amino acids: CASSVGPARGTEAFF. CDR3 DNA: TGCGCCAGCAGCGTAGGTCCGGCGCGGGGCACTGAAGCTTTCTTT.

The rearrangement uses TRBV14 and TRBJ2-3, with D unresolved. The V gene lost 8 bases and the J gene lost 12 bases, with 21 bases spanning the gap. The CDR3 sequence is 13 residues long. Germline CDR1 reads SGHDN; CDR2 reads FVKESK. CDR3: CASSASVANLQYF. The CDR3 DNA reads TGTGCCAGCTCAGCCAGTGTAGCAAACCTACAGTATTTT.

J is TRBJ1-4 and V is TRBV5-5; TRBD1 might be the D (6 bases). V lost 2 bases and J lost 4, with 12 bases in between. The CDR3 loop spans 15 amino acids. Looked up from germline, CDR1 is SGHKS and CDR2 is YYEKEE (reference sequence). CDR3 in amino acids: CASSFWTDRNEKLFF. The CDR3 bases are TGTGCCAGCAGCTTCTGGACAGACCGTAATGAAAAACTGTTTTTT. The full variable domain, with the rest looked up from reference TRBV5-5 and TRBJ1-4, is DAGVTQSPTHLIKTRGQQVTLRCSPISGHKSVSWYQQVLGQGPQFIFQYYEKEERGRGNFPDRFSARQFPNYSSELNVNALLLGDSALYLCASSFWTDRNEKLFFGSGTQLSVL.

The CDR3 DNA reads as TGTGCCAGCAGTGGTAGGAGGGGGGGATATAGCAATCAGCCCCAGCATTTT. This gives the protein CASSGRRGGYSNQPQHF. V and J are TRBV6-1 and TRBJ1-5; tentatively, D is TRBD1 (6 bases). Germline V gene sequence: CDR1 MNHNS, CDR2 SASEGT. The CDR3 is 17 amino acids. Trimming removed 4 bases from V and 0 bases from J, with 16 bases in between.

V usage is TRBV5-1 and J usage is TRBJ1-1, with 7 positions matching TRBD1. V lost 4 bases and J lost 4; bases outside the gene matches: 10. Germline V gene data show CDR1 as SGHRS and CDR2 as YFSETQ. CDR3 size: 15 residues. The CDR3 DNA reads TGCGCCAGCAGCCTAAGGACAGGAAAGGGCACTGAAGCTTTCTTT. This encodes CASSLRTGKGTEAFF.

The rearrangement joins TRBV7-2 to TRBJ1-1; D gene ambiguous. This CDR3 spans 14 amino acids. V was trimmed by 1 base and J by 2 bases, leaving 8 bases between them. In germline, CDR1 is SGHTA, CDR2 FQGNSA. CDR3 nucleotides: TGTGCCAGCAGCTTAGACCCGGGCAACACTGAAGCTTTCTTT. It is translated as CASSLDPGNTEAFF.

The rearrangement joins TRBV7-3 to TRBJ1-1, with D uncertain. V dropped 1 base and J dropped 6 bases, with 6 bases sitting between them. Germline loops: CDR1 SGHTA, CDR2 FQGTGA. The CDR3 covers 12 residues. The CDR3 DNA sequence: TGTGCCAGCAGCTTAATGGGGTCTGAAGCTTTCTTT. Amino acids: CASSLMGSEAFF.

CDR3 in amino acids: CASIRQGGLANYGYTF. The CDR3 DNA reads as TGTGCCAGCATAAGGCAGGGGGGGCTAGCTAACTATGGCTACACCTTC. The chain is built from TRBV6-6 and TRBJ1-2, with 7 bases lining up with TRBD1. The CDR3 contains 16 residues. The germline V gene has CDR1 MNHNY and CDR2 SVGAGI (reference sequence). V gave up 7 bases and J gave up 0 bases; unmatched junction bases: 11.

J is TRBJ1-1 and V is TRBV5-1; D is perhaps TRBD1 (5 bases). This CDR3 has 14 residues. Trimming removed 4 bases at V and 3 bases at J, with 13 bases between. Germline V gene sequence: CDR1 SGHRS, CDR2 YFSETQ. The CDR3 protein is CASSGRLRDTEAFF. In nucleotides, the CDR3 is TGCGCCAGCAGCGGGAGACTCAGGGACACTGAAGCTTTCTTT.